The clone carrying this TCR beta chain appeared many times. What it binds is unknown. Genomic DNA acted as the template from which TCR beta VDJ combination and CDR3 sequence profiling were carried out. TCRdb reanalysed the reads using MiXCR and keeps one entry per CDR3 protein. This table holds fewer than 200,000 distinct CDR3 sequences, about 60% found once. These data are taken from a study of CD8+CD57+ T cells in acquired aplastic anemia. Study context: Sorted CD4+ plus CD8+ cells gave DNA averaging roughly 3 ug.

Deletions cut 7 bases from V and 5 bases from J, with 15 bases between. CDR3 length: 14 amino acids. Per the germline V gene, CDR1 is MNHEY and CDR2 is SVGEGT. General study points: Patients had approximately 29 CD8+ CDR3 sequences in common with controls (the shared set).

The chain recombines TRBV6-2 or TRBV6-3 with TRBJ1-5; possibly TRBD1 for D (5 bases). This clonotype was obtained from a human donor in good health. Sequencing was performed on sorted CD4+, CD8+, or CD8+CD57+ T cells (not recorded which) from PBMCs. The CDR3: CASTPVGLDQPQHF. The CDR3 DNA sequence: TGTGCCAGCACCCCCGTGGGGCTGGATCAGCCCCAGCATTTT.